Here is one T cell receptor beta chain with its context. The data are from a study of cytomegalovirus exposure and HLA in healthy donors. About the study: Most donors, 81% of approximately 400 genotyped, fell in the Caucasian-associated ancestry cluster.

The CDR3 is 13 amino acids. V was shortened by 3 bases and J by 6 bases, with 10 bases between the two germline ends. Looked up from germline, CDR1 is KGHSH and CDR2 is LQKENI. PCR was performed using 60 Vbeta and 13 Jbeta primers. Method: immunoSEQ multiplex PCR; TCRdb's copy keeps in-frame clones and lacks some. This sample yields under 200,000 clones, of which around 69% are seen a single time; around 2.8% belongs to the top ten. The chain recombines TRBV18 with TRBJ2-3, with D possibly TRBD1 on 6 matching bases. Sample: PBMCs. This TCR derives from a woman aged 25 to 45 in good health and CMV-seronegative. CDR3 in amino acids: CASSPGTLDTQYF. The CDR3 DNA sequence: TGTGCCAGCTCACCGGGGACACTCGATACGCAGTATTTT.